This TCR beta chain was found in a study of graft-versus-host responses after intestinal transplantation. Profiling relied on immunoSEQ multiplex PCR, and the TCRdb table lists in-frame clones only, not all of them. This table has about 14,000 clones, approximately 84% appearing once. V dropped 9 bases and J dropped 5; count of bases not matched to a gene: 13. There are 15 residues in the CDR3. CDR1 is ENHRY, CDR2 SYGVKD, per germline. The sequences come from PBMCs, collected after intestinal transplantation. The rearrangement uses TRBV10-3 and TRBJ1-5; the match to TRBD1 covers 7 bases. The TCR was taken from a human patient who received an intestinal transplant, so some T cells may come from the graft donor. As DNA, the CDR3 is TGTGCCATTCCTACCGGGACAGACCCCTATCAGCCCCAGCATTTT. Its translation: CAIPTGTDPYQPQHF.